This record looks at one T cell receptor (beta chain) sequence and its context. PCR was performed using 60 Vbeta and 13 Jbeta primers. The assay was immunoSEQ multiplex PCR, and TCRdb's table has in-frame clones only and misses some. The sample has about 140,000 clones; roughly three quarters are singletons. Trimming stripped 3 bases from V and 0 bases from J, with 17 bases between. Germline lookup yields CDR1 SGHTA and CDR2 FQGNSA. The length of the CDR3 is 17 residues. The data were taken from a study of cytomegalovirus exposure and HLA in healthy donors. The chain employs TRBV7-2 and TRBJ2-5; the D gene is possibly TRBD1 (6 bases). The clonotype was recovered from a woman in her 30s in good health and CMV-seronegative. The specimen sequenced was PBMCs. DNA for the CDR3: TGTGCCAGCAGCTTGCTCCCTGTGGGGGCGTACCAAGAGACCCAGTACTTC. The encoded protein is CASSLLPVGAYQETQYF.